The next 5 T cell receptor beta chains were all read from a single sample in a study of blood T cell repertoires in COVID-19. Repertoires were generated with immunoSEQ multiplex PCR, while TCRdb's copy carries only in-frame clones and drops some. The profile shows about 210,000 clones, about four fifths of them singletons. The sample comprised PBMCs or T cells enriched from blood (not recorded which). Receptors originate from a woman aged 45-65 years with acute COVID-19.

This clone was seen only once. V is TRBV11-1 and J is TRBJ1-1, with no clear D. CDR3 length equals 13 residues. The V and J ends lost 1 base and 4 bases respectively, with 7 bases between them. Germline V lookup: CDR1 SGHAT, CDR2 FQDESV (reference sequence). CDR3 protein: CASSLGDTTEAFF. DNA for the CDR3: TGTGCCAGCAGCTTAGGCGACACCACTGAAGCTTTCTTT.

The J gene is TRBJ1-2, the V gene TRBV27, with 8 positions matching TRBD1. From germline, CDR1 is MNHEY and CDR2 SMNVEV (reference sequence). Trimming removed 0 bases from V and 1 base from J; junction bases left unmatched: 4. The CDR3 totals 16 residues. The CDR3 sequence is CASSLSQTGDNYGYTF. CDR3 coding DNA: TGTGCCAGCAGTTTATCTCAGACAGGGGATAACTATGGCTACACCTTC.

This chain uses TRBV7-7 with TRBJ1-5, with TRBD1 matching 7 bases. The CDR3 is 14 residues long. Germline values: CDR1 SSHAT, CDR2 FNYEAQ (reference sequence). After removal of 3 bases from V and 6 bases from J, the junction contained 5 bases not matched to a gene. The CDR3 coding sequence is TGTGCCAGCAGCTTTGAGACAGGGCGTCAGCCCCAGCATTTT. Amino acid sequence: CASSFETGRQPQHF.

The rearrangement links TRBV12-3 or TRBV12-4 to TRBJ2-7, with D uncertain. The CDR3 length is 12 residues. V was pared by 5 bases and J by 6 bases, with 11 bases between. DNA for the CDR3: TGTGCCAGCAGTCCCGGGTTAACCGAGCAGTACTTC. Amino acids: CASSPGLTEQYF.

This chain joins TRBV5-6 and TRBJ2-1, with D possibly being TRBD1 (5 bases). This CDR3 is built from 15 residues. Germline V gene sequence: CDR1 SGHDT, CDR2 YYEEEE. The ends were cut back, 2 bases at V and 5 bases at J, with 14 bases in the middle. The chain's CDR3 is CASSFRAGQNNEQFF. The CDR3 DNA follows: TGTGCCAGCAGCTTTAGGGCAGGGCAGAACAATGAGCAGTTCTTC.